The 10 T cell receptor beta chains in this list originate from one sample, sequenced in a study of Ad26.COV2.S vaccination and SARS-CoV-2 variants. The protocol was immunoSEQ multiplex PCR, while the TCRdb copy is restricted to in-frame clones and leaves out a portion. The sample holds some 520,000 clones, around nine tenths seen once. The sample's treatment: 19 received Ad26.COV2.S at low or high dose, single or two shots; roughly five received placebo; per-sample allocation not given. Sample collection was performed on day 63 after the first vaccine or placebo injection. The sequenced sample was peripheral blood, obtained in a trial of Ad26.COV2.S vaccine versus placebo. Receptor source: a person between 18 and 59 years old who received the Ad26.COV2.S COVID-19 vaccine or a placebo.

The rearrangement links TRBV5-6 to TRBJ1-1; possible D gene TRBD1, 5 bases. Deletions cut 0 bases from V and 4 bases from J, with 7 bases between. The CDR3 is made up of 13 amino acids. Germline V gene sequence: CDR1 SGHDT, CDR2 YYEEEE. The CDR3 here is CASSLGGGTEAFF. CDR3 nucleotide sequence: TGTGCCAGCAGCTTGGGTGGGGGCACTGAAGCTTTCTTT.

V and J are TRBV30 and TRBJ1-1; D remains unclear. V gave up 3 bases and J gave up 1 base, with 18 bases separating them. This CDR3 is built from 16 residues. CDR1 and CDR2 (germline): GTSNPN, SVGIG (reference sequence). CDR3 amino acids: CAWRNDDRNRNTEAFF. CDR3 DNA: TGTGCCTGGAGGAACGATGACCGGAACAGGAACACTGAAGCTTTCTTT.

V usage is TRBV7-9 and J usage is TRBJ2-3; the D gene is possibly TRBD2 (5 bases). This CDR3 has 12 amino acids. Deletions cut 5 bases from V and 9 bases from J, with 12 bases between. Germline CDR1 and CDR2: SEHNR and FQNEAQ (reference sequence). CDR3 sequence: CASSPTGITQYF. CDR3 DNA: TGTGCCAGCAGCCCCACGGGAATAACGCAGTATTTT.

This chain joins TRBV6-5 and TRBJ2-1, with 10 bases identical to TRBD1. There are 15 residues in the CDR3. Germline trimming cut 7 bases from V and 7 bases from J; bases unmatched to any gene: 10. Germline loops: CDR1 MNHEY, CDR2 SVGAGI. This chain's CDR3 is CASTRQGAPRNEQFF. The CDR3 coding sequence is TGTGCCAGCACCCGACAGGGGGCCCCCCGGAATGAGCAGTTCTTC.

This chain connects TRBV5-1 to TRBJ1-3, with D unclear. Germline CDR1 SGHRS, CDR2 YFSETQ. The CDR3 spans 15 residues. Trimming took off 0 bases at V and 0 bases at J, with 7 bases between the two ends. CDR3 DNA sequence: TGCGCCAGCAGCTTGGAAGGTATCTCTGGAAACACCATATATTTT. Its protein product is CASSLEGISGNTIYF.

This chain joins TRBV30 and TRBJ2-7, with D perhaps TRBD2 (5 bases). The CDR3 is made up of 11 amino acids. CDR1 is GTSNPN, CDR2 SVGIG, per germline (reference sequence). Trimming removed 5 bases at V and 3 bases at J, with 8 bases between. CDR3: CAWALGYEQYF. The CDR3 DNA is TGTGCCTGGGCACTAGGCTACGAGCAGTACTTC.

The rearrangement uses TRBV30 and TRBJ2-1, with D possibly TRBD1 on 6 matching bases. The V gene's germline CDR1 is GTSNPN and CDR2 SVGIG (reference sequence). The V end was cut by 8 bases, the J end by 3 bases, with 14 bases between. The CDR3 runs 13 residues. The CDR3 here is CARSRGFYNEQFF. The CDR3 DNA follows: TGTGCCCGAAGCAGGGGCTTCTACAATGAGCAGTTCTTC.

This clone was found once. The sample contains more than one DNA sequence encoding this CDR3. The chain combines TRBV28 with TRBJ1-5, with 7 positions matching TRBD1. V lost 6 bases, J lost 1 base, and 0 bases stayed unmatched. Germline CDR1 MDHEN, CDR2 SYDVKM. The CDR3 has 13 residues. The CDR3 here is CASRTGSNQPQHF. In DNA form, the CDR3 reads TGTGCCAGCAGGACAGGGAGCAATCAGCCCCAGCATTTT.

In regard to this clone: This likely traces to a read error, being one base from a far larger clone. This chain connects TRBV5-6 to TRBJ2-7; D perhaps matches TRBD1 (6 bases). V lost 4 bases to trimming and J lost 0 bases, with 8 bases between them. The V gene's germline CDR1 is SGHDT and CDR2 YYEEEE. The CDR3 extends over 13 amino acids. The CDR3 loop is CASSTDSSYEQYF. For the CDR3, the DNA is TGTGCCAGCAGCACGGACAGCTCCTACGAGCAGTACTTC.

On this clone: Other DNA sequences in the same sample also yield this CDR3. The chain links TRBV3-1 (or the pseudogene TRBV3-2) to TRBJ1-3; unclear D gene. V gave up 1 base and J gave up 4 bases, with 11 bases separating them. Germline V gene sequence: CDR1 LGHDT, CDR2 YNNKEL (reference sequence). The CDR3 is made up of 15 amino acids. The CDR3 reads CASSQGGGLGNTIYF. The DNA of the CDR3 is TGTGCCAGCAGCCAAGGCGGAGGTTTAGGAAACACCATATATTTT.